A single sample is the source of the 16 T cell receptor beta chains below, sequenced in a study of T cells in tuberculosis. Cells were sorted from thawed PBMC rested overnight and stained with GMM-loaded CD1B tetramer, viability dye and anti-CD3. The CD1B tetramers carried C32 glucose monomycolate purified from Rhodococcus equi. Assay: immunoSEQ multiplex PCR; the TCRdb copy retains only in-frame clones and omits some. The table lists roughly 60,000 clones, 81% of them singletons. The sequenced sample consisted of CD1b-GMM tetramer-negative cells sorted from PBMCs. The receptors originated from an adult woman with latent tuberculosis.

V usage is TRBV28 and J usage is TRBJ1-1; TRBD1 aligns across 7 bases. V shed 5 bases and J 2 bases; nucleotides not matched to a gene: 8. This CDR3 is built from 15 residues. Germline values: CDR1 MDHEN, CDR2 SYDVKM. DNA of the CDR3: TGTGCCAGCAGTCCGCGGGACAGACTAAACACTGAAGCTTTCTTT. Protein: CASSPRDRLNTEAFF.

V is TRBV6-1 and J is TRBJ1-3; possibly TRBD1 for D (5 bases). V lost 7 bases and J lost 0, with 13 bases in between. The germline V gene encodes CDR1 MNHNS and CDR2 SASEGT. This CDR3 contains 15 residues. The chain's CDR3 is CASILQAVSGNTIYF. For the CDR3, the DNA is TGTGCCAGCATCCTACAGGCAGTCTCTGGAAACACCATATATTTT.

This chain connects TRBV30 to TRBJ1-1, with D hard to call. V was trimmed by 2 bases and J by 5 bases, leaving 9 bases between them. Germline CDR1 GTSNPN, CDR2 SVGIG (reference sequence). The CDR3 has 12 amino acids. The CDR3 nucleotides read TGTGCCTGGAGTTCTCGAGGGACTGAAGCTTTCTTT. Amino acid sequence: CAWSSRGTEAFF.

The chain joins TRBV7-2 to TRBJ2-7; perhaps TRBD2 as D (6 bases). The germline V gene has CDR1 SGHTA and CDR2 FQGNSA. This CDR3 region has 15 residues. V was pared by 5 bases and J by 3 bases, with 17 bases between. The CDR3 sequence: CASSLDGGRNYEQYF. The CDR3 nucleotides are TGTGCCAGCAGCCTGGACGGGGGACGAAACTACGAGCAGTACTTC.

As to this clone: Sequence at one end of the junction differs from germline and may be a read error. The rearrangement links TRBV7-9 to TRBJ2-7; TRBD2 aligns across 7 bases. The CDR3 loop spans 12 amino acids. Germline V lookup: CDR1 SEHNR, CDR2 FQNEAQ (reference sequence). The CDR3 reads CASSLEEGLFIF. In nucleotides, the CDR3 is TGTGCCAGCAGCTTGGAAGAGGGACTATTTATCTTC.

The chain employs TRBV28 and TRBJ1-2; the D gene is possibly TRBD1 (5 bases). The V and J ends lost 9 bases and 4 bases respectively, with 12 bases between them. This CDR3 has 12 residues. The germline V gene has CDR1 MDHEN and CDR2 SYDVKM. The chain's CDR3 is CASWARAYGYTF. The CDR3 DNA sequence: TGTGCCAGTTGGGCCAGGGCCTATGGCTACACCTTC.

V gene TRBV6-5 combines with J gene TRBJ1-2; D is undetermined. Germline CDR1 and CDR2: MNHEY and SVGAGI. V was cut by 0 bases and J by 0 bases, with 8 bases left in between. The length of the CDR3 is 15 residues. CDR3 bases: TGTGCCAGCAGTTACTCCGGGTCCTCTAACTATGGCTACACCTTC. Its protein product is CASSYSGSSNYGYTF.

The chain employs TRBV7-2 and TRBJ2-6; TRBD1 matches at 7 bases. Trimming at V came to 5 bases and at J to 4 bases, leaving 5 bases not matched to a gene. CDR1 is SGHTA and CDR2 is FQGNSA in the germline V gene. CDR3 length: 15 amino acids. CDR3 amino acids: CASSPGQVGANVLTF. In DNA, the CDR3 is TGTGCCAGCAGCCCCGGACAGGTAGGGGCCAACGTCCTGACTTTC.

The chain couples TRBV11-3 to TRBJ1-1; D is possibly TRBD1 (5 bases). The V gene's germline CDR1 is SGHNT and CDR2 YENEEA. This CDR3 has 14 amino acids. V dropped 2 bases and J dropped 1 base, with 8 bases sitting between them. Here the CDR3 reads CASSLQGKNTEAFF. The DNA of the CDR3 is TGTGCCAGCAGCTTACAGGGAAAGAACACTGAAGCTTTCTTT.

The rearrangement joins TRBV9 to TRBJ2-7; 8 nucleotides align to TRBD2. Trimming cost V 4 bases and J 5 bases; bases outside gene matches: 11. This CDR3 is 15 amino acids long. Germline V lookup: CDR1 SGDLS, CDR2 YYNGEE. The DNA of the CDR3 is TGTGCCAGCAGCTCCGGCGGGGGGCGGTACCACGAGCAGTACTTC. Amino acids: CASSSGGGRYHEQYF.

J is TRBJ1-2 and V is TRBV11-3, with TRBD1 matching 7 bases. The CDR3 length is 13 residues. Germline V lookup: CDR1 SGHNT, CDR2 YENEEA. The V and J ends lost 5 bases and 8 bases, in that order; junction bases with no gene match: 8. The CDR3: CASSPRQGQGYTF. CDR3 DNA sequence: TGTGCCAGCAGCCCTCGACAGGGACAGGGCTACACCTTC.

The rearrangement joins TRBV5-1 to TRBJ1-1; 10 nucleotides agree with TRBD1. CDR3 length: 17 amino acids. Per the germline V gene, CDR1 is SGHRS and CDR2 is YFSETQ. Unmatched junction bases numbered 9, after V lost 0 bases and J lost 4 bases. The CDR3 loop reads CASSLVDRGGLGTEAFF. In DNA, the CDR3 is TGCGCCAGCAGCTTGGTGGACAGGGGGGGGTTGGGCACTGAAGCTTTCTTT. Using reference TRBV5-1 and TRBJ1-1 for the parts outside the CDR3, the full variable domain is KAGVTQTPRYLIKTRGQQVTLSCSPISGHRSVSWYQQTPGQGLQFLFEYFSETQRNKGNFPGRFSGRQFSNSRSEMNVSTLELGDSALYLCASSLVDRGGLGTEAFFGQGTRLTVV.

This chain joins TRBV5-6 and TRBJ2-3; TRBD2 matches at 15 bases. This CDR3 has 16 amino acids. The junction had 6 bases not matched to a gene; V was cut back by 4 bases and J by 6 bases. Germline V gene data show CDR1 as SGHDT and CDR2 as YYEEEE. CDR3 in amino acids: CASSPMGTSGRDTQYF. For the CDR3, the DNA is TGTGCCAGCAGCCCAATGGGGACTAGCGGGAGGGATACGCAGTATTTT.

The chain uses TRBV7-3 and TRBJ1-6; 9 bases agree with TRBD1. CDR1 SGHTA and CDR2 FQGTGA come from the germline V gene. Trimming removed 5 bases from V and 7 bases from J; junction bases left unmatched: 6. The CDR3 covers 15 residues. This CDR3 is CASSLGQGSNSPLHF. DNA for the CDR3: TGTGCCAGCAGCCTCGGACAGGGGAGCAATTCACCCCTCCACTTT.

This clone was counted between two and nine times. V gene TRBV2 combines with J gene TRBJ1-5; 7 bases map to TRBD1. CDR1 SNHLY and CDR2 FYNNEI come from the germline V gene. With V trimmed by 3 bases and J by 4 bases, 3 bases remained unmatched. The CDR3 is 14 residues long. The CDR3 is CASSEGQQNQPQHF. As DNA, the CDR3 is TGTGCCAGCAGTGAGGGACAGCAAAATCAGCCCCAGCATTTT.

Comment on this clone: Other DNA sequences in the same sample also yield this CDR3. V and J are TRBV10-3 and TRBJ2-7, with 7 bases fitting TRBD1. Germline assignment: CDR1 ENHRY and CDR2 SYGVKD. The CDR3 is 13 residues long. Germline trimming cut 5 bases from V and 2 bases from J; bases unmatched to any gene: 3. The chain's CDR3 is CAISRDSTYEQYF. DNA of the CDR3: TGTGCCATCAGTCGGGACAGCACCTACGAGCAGTACTTC.